The 14 T cell receptor beta chains in this list originate from one sample, sequenced in a study of long-term antiretroviral therapy in people with HIV. Samples were assayed with immunoSEQ v3.0 at survey level. The data were produced by immunoSEQ multiplex PCR, yet TCRdb's version contains in-frame clones alone and is incomplete. The sample includes tens of thousands of clones, around four fifths seen only once; the top ten take roughly an eighth. The specimen was unsorted PBMCs, collected 1.6 years after starting antiretroviral therapy. These receptors came from a man in his forties with HIV.

The sample holds a few counts of this clone. V and J are TRBV29-1 and TRBJ2-2; D might be TRBD2 (5 bases). This CDR3 comprises 14 residues. Trimming left V 8 bases short and J 1 base short, with 14 bases between. Germline V gene lookup returns CDR1 SQVTM and CDR2 ANQGSEA. Here the CDR3 DNA reads TGCAGCACATCCGGCGGGCAGAACACCGGGGAGCTGTTTTTT. Its translation: CSTSGGQNTGELFF.

This chain joins TRBV10-2 and TRBJ2-2; 9 bases agree with TRBD1. Germline V gene sequence: CDR1 WSHSY, CDR2 SAAADI. V shed 7 bases, J shed 8 bases, and the junction held 8 bases outside the gene matches. The CDR3 consists of 14 residues. The CDR3 region has the DNA TGCGCCAGCAAGGGACAGGGACAGATTGGGGAGCTGTTTTTT. Its translation: CASKGQGQIGELFF.

V and J are TRBV9 and TRBJ2-3; 16 bases line up with TRBD2. The CDR3 length is 19 residues. After removal of 1 base from V and 6 bases from J, the junction contained 11 bases not matched to a gene. Germline CDR1 SGDLS, CDR2 YYNGEE. The CDR3 region has the DNA TGTGCCAGCAGCGTAAGTCCGGGACTAGCGGGAGGGCCTTTGGATACGCAGTATTTT. The encoded protein is CASSVSPGLAGGPLDTQYF.

The chain carries TRBV6-5 and TRBJ1-4; D call uncertain. V lost 0 bases to trimming and J lost 0 bases, with 8 bases between them. The CDR3 is 16 amino acids. Germline CDR1 and CDR2: MNHEY and SVGAGI. CDR3 residues: CASSYSGSPTNEKLFF. Written as DNA, the CDR3 is TGTGCCAGCAGTTACTCCGGAAGCCCAACTAATGAAAAACTGTTTTTT.

V gene TRBV5-6 combines with J gene TRBJ1-1; D perhaps matches TRBD1 (5 bases). CDR1 is SGHDT, CDR2 YYEEEE, per germline. The CDR3 covers 12 residues. V was shortened by 1 base and J by 4 bases, with 5 bases between the two germline ends. CDR3 amino acids: CASSLRGTEAFF. The CDR3 DNA reads TGTGCCAGCAGCTTGAGGGGCACTGAAGCTTTCTTT.

The chain carries TRBV30 and TRBJ2-2; D unresolved. CDR3 size: 13 residues. The germline V gene has CDR1 GTSNPN and CDR2 SVGIG (reference sequence). The ends were cut back, 3 bases at V and 6 bases at J, with 11 bases in the middle. The CDR3 DNA sequence: TGTGCCTGGAGCGCAGACCGAGCCGGGGAGCTGTTTTTT. Its translation is CAWSADRAGELFF.

This rearrangement joins TRBV27 to TRBJ2-3; a weak D match, TRBD1 (6 bases). Germline V gene data show CDR1 as MNHEY and CDR2 as SMNVEV (reference sequence). This CDR3 is 14 amino acids long. V gave up 5 bases and J gave up 5 bases, with 14 bases separating them. CDR3 bases: TGTGCCAGCAGTCTACAGGGTAAAGGAGATACGCAGTATTTT. Translated: CASSLQGKGDTQYF.

This clone was counted a single time. The CDR3 is CASSLVQGPKETQYF. The CDR3, as DNA: TGTGCCAGCAGCTTAGTTCAGGGTCCCAAGGAGACCCAGTACTTC. This chain uses TRBV7-6 with TRBJ2-5, with D possibly matching TRBD1 (5 bases). The germline gives CDR1 SGHVS, CDR2 FNYEAQ. The CDR3 is 15 residues long. V shed 1 base and J shed 5 bases, with 14 bases lying between them.

V usage is TRBV2 and J usage is TRBJ1-5, with a possible D match to TRBD1 (6 bases). The CDR3 length is 14 residues. CDR1 SNHLY and CDR2 FYNNEI come from the germline V gene. Trimming took off 2 bases at V and 7 bases at J, with 12 bases between the two ends. The CDR3 nucleotides read TGTGCCAGCAGTGAATCCCAGGGGCGACAGCCCCAGCATTTT. Residues: CASSESQGRQPQHF.

The J gene is TRBJ1-2, the V gene TRBV13; TRBD1 aligns across 10 bases. Unmatched junction bases numbered 4, after V lost 4 bases and J lost 2 bases. Germline CDR1 reads PRHDT; CDR2 reads FYEKMQ (reference sequence). This CDR3 is 15 amino acids long. The CDR3 region has the DNA TGTGCCAGCAGCTCTGGGACAGGGGAAAACTATGGCTACACCTTC. Protein sequence: CASSSGTGENYGYTF. Combining the CDR3 with reference TRBV13 and TRBJ1-2 gives the whole variable domain AAGVIQSPRHLIKEKRETATLKCYPIPRHDTVYWYQQGPGQDPQFLISFYEKMQSDKGSIPDRFSAQQFSDYHSELNMSSLELGDSALYFCASSSGTGENYGYTFGSGTRLTVV.

This chain joins TRBV9 and TRBJ2-5; a possible D gene is TRBD2 (5 bases). Trimming removed 7 bases from V and 1 base from J, with 8 bases in between. The length of the CDR3 is 12 residues. Germline CDR1 SGDLS, CDR2 YYNGEE. The CDR3 coding sequence is TGTGCCAGCGGGGAGCCCCAAGAGACCCAGTACTTC. This codes for CASGEPQETQYF.

CDR3 residues: CASSLSGRQPQHF. CDR3 nucleotides: TGTGCCAGCAGTTTATCGGGGAGGCAGCCCCAGCATTTT. The chain uses TRBV27 and TRBJ1-5; no clear D. Germline V lookup: CDR1 MNHEY, CDR2 SMNVEV (reference sequence). CDR3 length: 13 residues. V was clipped by 0 bases and J by 7 bases, with 7 bases between them.

The chain is built from TRBV19 and TRBJ2-3; tentative D call: TRBD1 (5 bases). Germline V lookup: CDR1 LNHDA, CDR2 SQIVND (reference sequence). There are 15 residues in the CDR3. Trimming left V 1 base short and J 2 bases short, with 10 bases between. CDR3 DNA sequence: TGTGCCAGTAGTATAGCCAGGGCCATCACAGATACGCAGTATTTT. The encoded protein is CASSIARAITDTQYF. Together with reference TRBV19 and TRBJ2-3, the CDR3 gives the full variable domain: DGGITQSPKYLFRKEGQNVTLSCEQNLNHDAMYWYRQDPGQGLRLIYYSQIVNDFQKGDIAEGYSVSREKKESFPLTVTSAQKNPTAFYLCASSIARAITDTQYFGPGTRLTVL.

The V and J genes are TRBV10-3 and TRBJ2-3; a possible D gene is TRBD1 (5 bases). CDR1 is ENHRY, CDR2 SYGVKD, per germline. The germline V and J ends were trimmed by 2 bases and 5 bases, with 14 bases remaining between them. This CDR3 contains 15 residues. CDR3 sequence (DNA): TGTGCCATCAGTGAGAGGTCAGGGCAGCAAGATACGCAGTATTTT. Protein product: CAISERSGQQDTQYF.